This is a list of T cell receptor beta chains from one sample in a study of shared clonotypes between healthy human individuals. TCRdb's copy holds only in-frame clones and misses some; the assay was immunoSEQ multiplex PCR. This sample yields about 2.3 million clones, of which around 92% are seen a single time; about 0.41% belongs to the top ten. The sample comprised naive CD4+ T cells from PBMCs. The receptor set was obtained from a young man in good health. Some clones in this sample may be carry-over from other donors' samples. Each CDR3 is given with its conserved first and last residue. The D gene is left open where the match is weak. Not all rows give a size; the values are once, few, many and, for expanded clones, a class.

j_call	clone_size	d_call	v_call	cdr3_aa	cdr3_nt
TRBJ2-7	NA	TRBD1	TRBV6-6	CASKGQGAPYEQYF	TGTGCCAGCAAGGGACAGGGGGCTCCCTACGAGCAGTACTTC
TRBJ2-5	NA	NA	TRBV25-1	CASSVGLRAQYF	TGTGCCAGCAGTGTCGGACTCCGCGCCCAGTACTTC
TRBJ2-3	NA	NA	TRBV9	CASSVARRADTQYF	TGTGCCAGCAGCGTAGCTCGTCGGGCAGATACGCAGTATTTT
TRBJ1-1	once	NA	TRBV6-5	CASSYSQGLNTEAFF	TGTGCCAGCAGTTACTCGCAGGGGCTGAACACTGAAGCTTTCTTT
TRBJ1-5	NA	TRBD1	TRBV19	CASGPKQGGRGNQPQHF	TGTGCGAGCGGACCCAAACAGGGGGGAAGAGGCAATCAGCCCCAGCATTTT
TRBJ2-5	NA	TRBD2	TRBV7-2	CASSPSGRSGRETQYF	TGTGCCAGCAGCCCTAGCGGGAGGTCGGGGCGGGAGACCCAGTACTTC
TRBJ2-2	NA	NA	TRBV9	CASSVGGMDTGELFF	TGTGCCAGCAGCGTAGGTGGCATGGACACCGGGGAGCTGTTTTTT
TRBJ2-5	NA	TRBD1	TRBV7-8	CASGLQGAQETQYF	TGTGCCAGCGGACTACAGGGGGCCCAAGAGACCCAGTACTTC
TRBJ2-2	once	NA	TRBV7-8	CASSLENRFNTGELFF	TGTGCCAGCAGCTTGGAGAACAGGTTCAACACCGGGGAGCTGTTTTTT
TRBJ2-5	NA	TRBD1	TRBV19	CASKGQGGRETQYF	TGTGCCAGTAAGGGACAGGGAGGAAGAGAGACCCAGTACTTC
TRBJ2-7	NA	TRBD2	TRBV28	CASRGYTGTSGYEQYF	TGTGCCAGCAGGGGATATACCGGGACTAGCGGTTACGAGCAGTACTTC
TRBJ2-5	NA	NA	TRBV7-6	CASSPQQGWETQYF	TGTGCCAGCAGCCCTCAGCAGGGATGGGAGACCCAGTACTTC
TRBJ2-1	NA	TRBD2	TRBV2	CASRMPGLAGGREQFF	TGTGCCAGCAGAATGCCGGGACTAGCGGGAGGCAGGGAGCAGTTCTTC
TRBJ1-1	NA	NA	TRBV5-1	CASSLGVLGTEAFF	TGCGCCAGCAGCTTGGGAGTGCTGGGCACTGAAGCTTTCTTT
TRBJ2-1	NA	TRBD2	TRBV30	CAWAGTSREQFF	TGTGCCTGGGCTGGGACTAGCAGGGAGCAGTTCTTC
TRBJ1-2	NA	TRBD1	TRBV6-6	CASSRPGTGVYGYTF	TGTGCCAGCAGCCGACCCGGGACAGGGGTCTATGGCTACACCTTC
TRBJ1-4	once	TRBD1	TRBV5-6	CASSVDRLNEKLFF	TGTGCCAGCAGCGTGGACAGGTTAAATGAAAAACTGTTTTTT
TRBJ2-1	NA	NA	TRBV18	CASSPNGWAYNEQFF	TGTGCCAGCTCACCAAACGGATGGGCCTACAATGAGCAGTTCTTC
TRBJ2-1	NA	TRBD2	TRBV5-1	CASSFLIAGGTYNEQFF	TGCGCCAGCAGCTTTCTCATAGCGGGAGGGACCTACAATGAGCAGTTCTTC
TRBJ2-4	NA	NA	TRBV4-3	CASSILLGNIQYF	TGCGCCAGCAGCATCCTTTTGGGCAACATTCAGTACTTC
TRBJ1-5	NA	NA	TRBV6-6	CASSYDRYQPQHF	TGTGCCAGCAGTTACGATCGGTATCAGCCCCAGCATTTT
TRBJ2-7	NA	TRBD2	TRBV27	CASSEPSIAGGLITSYEQYF	TGTGCCAGCAGTGAACCCTCCATCGCGGGAGGGCTCATCACCTCCTACGAGCAGTACTTC
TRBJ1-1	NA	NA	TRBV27	CASSSVPRRTEAFF	TGTGCCAGCAGTTCGGTTCCACGGAGGACTGAAGCTTTCTTT
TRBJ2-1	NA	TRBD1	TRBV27	CASSPPLRDRGYNEQFF	TGTGCCAGCAGTCCACCCTTACGGGACAGGGGTTACAATGAGCAGTTCTTC
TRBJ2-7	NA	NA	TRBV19	CASSIRQGGEQYF	TGTGCCAGTAGTATACGGCAGGGTGGCGAGCAGTACTTC
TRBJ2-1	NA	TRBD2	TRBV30	CAWSASQKLVLAGSEQFF	TGTGCCTGGAGTGCCAGTCAAAAATTAGTACTAGCGGGATCAGAGCAGTTCTTC
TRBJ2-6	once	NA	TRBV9	CASSVVGASGANVLTF	TGTGCCAGCAGCGTCGTGGGGGCCTCTGGGGCCAACGTCCTGACTTTC
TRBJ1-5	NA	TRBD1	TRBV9	CASSEGTAPWQPQHF	TGTGCCAGCAGCGAGGGGACAGCTCCATGGCAGCCCCAGCATTTT
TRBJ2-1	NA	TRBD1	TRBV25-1	CASSDATGSSYNEQFF	TGTGCCAGCAGTGACGCGACAGGGAGCTCCTACAATGAGCAGTTCTTC
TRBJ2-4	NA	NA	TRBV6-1	CASSGAPLTKYIQYF	TGTGCCAGCAGTGGGGCACCATTGACCAAATACATTCAGTACTTC
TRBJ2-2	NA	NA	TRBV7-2	CASSAHQWGQLFF	TGTGCCAGCAGCGCCCATCAGTGGGGACAGCTGTTTTTT
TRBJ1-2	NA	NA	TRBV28	CASSTYTGSGYGYTF	TGTGCCAGCAGTACCTACACAGGGTCTGGCTATGGCTACACCTTC
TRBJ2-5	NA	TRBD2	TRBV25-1	CASSETETSGYQETQYF	TGTGCCAGCAGTGAAACCGAGACTAGCGGTTACCAAGAGACCCAGTACTTC
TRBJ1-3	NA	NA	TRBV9	CASSVPGAGNTIYF	TGTGCCAGCAGCGTTCCGGGGGCCGGAAACACCATATATTTT
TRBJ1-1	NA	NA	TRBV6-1	CASSVGPANTEAFF	TGTGCCAGCAGTGTAGGGCCAGCGAACACTGAAGCTTTCTTT
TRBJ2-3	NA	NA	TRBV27	CASRTGASGTDTQYF	TGTGCCAGCAGGACCGGGGCTAGCGGCACAGATACGCAGTATTTT
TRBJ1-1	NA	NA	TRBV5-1	CASSFLSGNTEAFF	TGCGCCAGCAGCTTTTTATCAGGAAACACTGAAGCTTTCTTT
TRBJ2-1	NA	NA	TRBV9	CASSLDYYNEQFF	TGTGCCAGCAGCCTTGACTACTACAATGAGCAGTTCTTC
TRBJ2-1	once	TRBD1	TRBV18	CASFTKGQGRVAVDEQFF	TGTGCCAGCTTCACCAAGGGACAGGGTCGGGTCGCCGTCGATGAGCAGTTCTTC
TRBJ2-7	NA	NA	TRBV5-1	CASSSNRGLYEQYF	TGCGCCAGCAGCTCGAACCGGGGGCTTTACGAGCAGTACTTC
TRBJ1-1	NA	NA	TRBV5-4	CASSGKSWGNTEAFF	TGTGCCAGCAGCGGGAAATCTTGGGGGAACACTGAAGCTTTCTTT